The subject of this entry is one TCR beta chain. The sample comes from a study of control samples from healthy donors and cancer patients. TCRdb's copy holds only in-frame clones and misses some; the assay was immunoSEQ multiplex PCR. The table lists around 68,000 clones, 65% to 85% of them singletons. Germline trimming cut 3 bases from V and 2 bases from J; bases unmatched to any gene: 7. From germline, CDR1 is SNHLY and CDR2 FYNNEI. CDR3 length: 15 residues. The source of this sequence is a man between 60 and 75 years old in good health. This sequence joins TRBV2 and TRBJ2-7, with 7 bases lining up with TRBD1. What was sequenced was blood. DNA of the CDR3: TGTGCCAGCAGTGAGTCGACAGGGCTGCCCTACGAGCAGTACTTC. Encoded protein: CASSESTGLPYEQYF.